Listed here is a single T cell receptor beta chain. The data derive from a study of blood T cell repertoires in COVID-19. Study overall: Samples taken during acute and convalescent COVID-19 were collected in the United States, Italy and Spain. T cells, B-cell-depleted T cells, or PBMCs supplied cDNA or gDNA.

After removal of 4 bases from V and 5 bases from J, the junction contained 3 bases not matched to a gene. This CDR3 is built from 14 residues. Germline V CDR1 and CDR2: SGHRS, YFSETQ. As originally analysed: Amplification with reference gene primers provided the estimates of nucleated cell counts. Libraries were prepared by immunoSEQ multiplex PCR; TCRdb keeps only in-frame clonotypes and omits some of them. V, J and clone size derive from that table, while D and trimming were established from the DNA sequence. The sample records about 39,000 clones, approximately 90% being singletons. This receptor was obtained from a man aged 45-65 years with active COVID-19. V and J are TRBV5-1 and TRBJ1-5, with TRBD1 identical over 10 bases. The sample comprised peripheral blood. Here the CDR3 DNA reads TGCGCCAGCAGCACCGGGACAGGGGATCAGCCCCAGCATTTT. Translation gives CASSTGTGDQPQHF.